The TCR beta chain described here comes from a study of blood T cell repertoires in COVID-19. This CDR3 has 16 residues. Germline V gives CDR1 SGHRS, CDR2 YFSETQ. Germline trimming cut 0 bases from V and 5 bases from J; bases unmatched to any gene: 4. Measured with immunoSEQ multiplex PCR; TCRdb has only the in-frame clones, and not every one. The sample consists of under 100,000 clones, approximately 91% of them appearing once. Sequenced sample: peripheral blood. This rearrangement joins TRBV5-1 to TRBJ1-6; 8 bases are shared with TRBD1. The receptor's source is a woman in her sixties or seventies with acute or convalescent COVID-19. The CDR3: CASSLGQGINNSPLHF. CDR3 DNA sequence: TGCGCCAGCAGCTTGGGACAGGGGATCAATAATTCACCCCTCCACTTT.